This T cell receptor (beta chain) was recovered during a study of T cells in Graves' hyperthyroidism and ophthalmopathy. This clonotype showed up just a few times. The CDR3 loop spans 15 amino acids. The ends lost 6 bases at V and 6 bases at J; junction bases unmatched: 10. Germline CDR1 is MNHNS and CDR2 is SASEGT. Patients aged 18 to 65 with hyperthyroidism were newly diagnosed, with duration under 2 months. RNA transcripts gave rise to amplified TCR beta CDR3 regions. Using the HTBI primer set, a first-round RT-PCR was run on the TCR CDR3. TCRdb analysed the multiplex PCR reads with MiXCR anew, one entry per CDR3 protein. This table has around 400,000 distinct CDR3 sequences, approximately 14% appearing once.

The sequenced sample was blood. The sequence was obtained from a young woman with Graves' hyperthyroidism that later progressed to Graves' ophthalmopathy. The chain carries TRBV6-1 and TRBJ2-1, with 8 bases lining up with TRBD2. CDR3 protein: CASRLASGRGNEQFF. For the CDR3, the DNA is TGTGCCAGCAGGCTGGCGAGCGGGAGAGGCAATGAGCAGTTCTTC.